The following is a T cell receptor (beta chain) sequence with its context. This specimen belongs to a study of T cells in Graves' hyperthyroidism and ophthalmopathy. Amplification yielded TCR beta CDR3 regions, with RNA transcripts as the source. A set of HTBI primers served as the primers for a first-round RT-PCR of the TCR CDR3. TCRdb reanalysed the multiplex PCR reads using MiXCR and keeps one entry per CDR3 protein. The sample includes about 840,000 distinct CDR3 sequences, more than 30% seen only once; the top ten take around 9.3%. CDR3 length: 13 residues. CDR1 and CDR2 from the germline V gene are SQVTM and ANQGSEA. The V gene end was trimmed by 8 bases and the J gene end by 5 bases; junction bases not matched to a gene: 7.

V gene TRBV29-1 combines with J gene TRBJ2-5; TRBD2 matches 11 bases. The sample consisted of blood. This sequence was found in a man in his late teens or twenties with Graves' hyperthyroidism. DNA of the CDR3: TGCAGCTTATTGGGACTAGCGGCGGAGACCCAGTACTTC. This codes for CSLLGLAAETQYF.